Shown below are 11 T cell receptor beta chains from a single sample sequenced in a study of cytomegalovirus exposure and HLA in healthy donors. The primer mix had 60 Vbeta and 13 Jbeta primers. The method was immunoSEQ multiplex PCR; TCRdb's version includes in-frame clones alone and lacks a portion of them. The sample shows around 140,000 clones, 82% of them seen only once. Material: PBMCs. The receptor set was obtained from a man younger than 35 in good health and CMV-seropositive.

This rearrangement joins TRBV19 to TRBJ1-1, with 10 bases that match TRBD1. The CDR3 spans 13 residues. J lost 11 bases, V lost 9 bases, and 12 bases had no gene match. CDR1 LNHDA and CDR2 SQIVND come from the germline V gene (reference sequence). The CDR3 sequence: CASRDRGTKSAFF. CDR3 sequence (DNA): TGTGCCAGCCGGGACAGGGGAACCAAATCGGCTTTCTTT.

This chain uses TRBV6-5 with TRBJ2-2, with D possibly being TRBD2 (7 bases). The CDR3 has 16 amino acids. V lost 4 bases and J 6 bases, leaving 18 bases between the germline ends. Germline CDR1 MNHEY, CDR2 SVGAGI. CDR3: CASSSTGRREAGELFF. The CDR3 nucleotides read TGTGCCAGCAGTTCCACAGGGCGACGGGAGGCCGGGGAGCTGTTTTTT.

The genes are TRBV7-2 and TRBJ2-7; D remains unclear. The CDR3 runs 13 residues. Germline V gene sequence: CDR1 SGHTA, CDR2 FQGNSA. The V end lost 5 bases, the J end lost 4 bases, and 12 bases lay between the germline ends. The CDR3 nucleotides read TGTGCCAGCAGCCCCTATTTGAGGTACGAGCAGTACTTC. Amino acid sequence: CASSPYLRYEQYF.

V is TRBV29-1 and J is TRBJ2-2; D is perhaps TRBD1 (5 bases). The germline CDR1 and CDR2 sequences are SQVTM and ANQGSEA. This CDR3 comprises 13 residues. Trimming took off 6 bases at V and 2 bases at J, with 10 bases between the two ends. The CDR3 protein is CSVLGHNTGELFF. The DNA for the CDR3 is TGCAGCGTCCTCGGACACAACACCGGGGAGCTGTTTTTT.

This chain connects TRBV30 to TRBJ2-1, with 7 bases matching TRBD2. The CDR3 is 15 amino acids. Per the germline V gene, CDR1 is GTSNPN and CDR2 is SVGIG (reference sequence). J gave up 9 bases and V 2 bases, and 13 bases lay outside the gene matches. In nucleotides, the CDR3 is TGTGCCTGGAGTACTGGGCGGGAGTGGTTATGTGAGCAGTTCTTC. Translation gives CAWSTGREWLCEQFF.

The chain is built from TRBV19 and TRBJ1-1; D ambiguous. The CDR3 covers 16 residues. With 0 bases removed from V and 10 bases from J, the gap between germline ends came to 21 bases. The germline gives CDR1 LNHDA, CDR2 SQIVND (reference sequence). CDR3 sequence reads: CASSIDLSGLAMGAFF. The CDR3 DNA reads as TGTGCCAGTAGTATAGACCTGTCCGGACTGGCGATGGGAGCTTTCTTT.

The V and J genes are TRBV5-8 and TRBJ2-7, with 8 bases aligning to TRBD1. The junction had 2 bases not matched to a gene; V was cut back by 3 bases and J by 3 bases. The CDR3 contains 13 residues. The germline CDR1 and CDR2 sequences are SGHTS and YDEGEE. The CDR3 DNA sequence: TGTGCCAGCAGCTGGGGACAGGTCTACGAGCAGTACTTC. This sequence encodes CASSWGQVYEQYF.

This chain links TRBV11-3 with TRBJ1-1; 7 nucleotides match TRBD1. Germline V gene lookup returns CDR1 SGHNT and CDR2 YENEEA. With V trimmed by 5 bases and J by 7 bases, 10 bases remained unmatched. This CDR3 comprises 14 residues. The CDR3 DNA is TGTGCCAGCAGCCCGTCCTCCGGGACAGTTGAAGCTTTCTTT. Protein sequence: CASSPSSGTVEAFF.

The V and J genes are TRBV28 and TRBJ2-3; 7 bases are a match to TRBD2. CDR1 and CDR2 (germline): MDHEN, SYDVKM. The junction had 0 bases not matched to a gene; V was cut back by 2 bases and J by 4 bases. The CDR3 has 13 residues. This chain's CDR3 is CASSLAGADTQYF. CDR3 bases: TGTGCCAGCAGTTTAGCGGGGGCAGATACGCAGTATTTT.

This clone has only one observation. The chain links TRBV27 to TRBJ2-3; TRBD2 aligns across 9 bases. V shed 2 bases and J 3 bases; nucleotides not matched to a gene: 3. The CDR3 totals 15 residues. Looked up from germline, CDR1 is MNHEY and CDR2 is SMNVEV (reference sequence). This CDR3 reads CASSLGGRGTDTQYF. The CDR3 region has the DNA TGTGCCAGCAGTTTAGGCGGGAGGGGGACAGATACGCAGTATTTT.

The CDR3 coding sequence is TGTGCCAGCAGCTCGGGGGGGCCCCAGCATTTT. Amino acid sequence: CASSSGGPQHF. This chain joins TRBV11-2 and TRBJ1-5; possibly TRBD1 for D (5 bases). Per germline, CDR1 SGHAT and CDR2 FQNNGV. The CDR3 runs 11 residues. The germline V and J ends were trimmed by 4 bases and 9 bases, with 7 bases remaining between them.